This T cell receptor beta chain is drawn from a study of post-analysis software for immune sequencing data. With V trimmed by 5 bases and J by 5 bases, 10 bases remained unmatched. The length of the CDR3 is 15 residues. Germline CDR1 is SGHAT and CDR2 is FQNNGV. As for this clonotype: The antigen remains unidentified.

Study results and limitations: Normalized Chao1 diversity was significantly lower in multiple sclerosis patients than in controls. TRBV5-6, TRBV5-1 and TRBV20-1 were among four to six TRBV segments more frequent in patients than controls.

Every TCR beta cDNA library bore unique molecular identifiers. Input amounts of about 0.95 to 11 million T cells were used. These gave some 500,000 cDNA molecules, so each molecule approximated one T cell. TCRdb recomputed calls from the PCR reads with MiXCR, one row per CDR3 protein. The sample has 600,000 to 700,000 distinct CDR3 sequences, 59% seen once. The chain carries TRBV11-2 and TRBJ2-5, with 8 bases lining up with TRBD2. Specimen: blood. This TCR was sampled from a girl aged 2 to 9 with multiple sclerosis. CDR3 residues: CASSPWAREAETQYF. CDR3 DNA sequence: TGTGCCAGCAGCCCGTGGGCGCGGGAGGCGGAGACCCAGTACTTC.